The clone carrying this TCR beta chain was seen more than once but under ten times. The target antigen is unknown. The data derive from a study of T-cell reconstitution after alpha-beta-depleted transplantation in children. The CDR3 consists of 12 residues. Per the germline V gene, CDR1 is SGHRS and CDR2 is YFSETQ. Losses at the gene ends were 3 bases for V and 10 bases for J; bases not matched to a gene: 1. Study-level points and caveats: There were reportedly several hundred expanded graft clones from which alpha-beta T cells came about two months after transplant. Some patients owed their high day-60 TCRbeta diversity to surviving recipient T cells and thymic progenitors.

The TCRbeta library incorporated unique molecular identifiers. MiXCR was run by TCRdb on the PCR reads, yielding one entry per CDR3 protein. This sample has 300,000 to 400,000 distinct CDR3 sequences, with around 20% found just once. This sequence joins TRBV5-1 and TRBJ2-1, with TRBD2 matching 10 bases. This TCR came from a male patient younger than 18 who had a stem cell transplant for acute lymphoblastic leukemia, so the T cells may come from the graft donor. The sequences come from PBMCs, mostly from graft donor cells, collected 180 days after TCRalphabeta/CD19-depleted stem cell transplant. The CDR3 nucleotides read TGCGCCAGCAGCTCACTAGCGGGAGAGCAGTTCTTC. Amino acid sequence: CASSSLAGEQFF.